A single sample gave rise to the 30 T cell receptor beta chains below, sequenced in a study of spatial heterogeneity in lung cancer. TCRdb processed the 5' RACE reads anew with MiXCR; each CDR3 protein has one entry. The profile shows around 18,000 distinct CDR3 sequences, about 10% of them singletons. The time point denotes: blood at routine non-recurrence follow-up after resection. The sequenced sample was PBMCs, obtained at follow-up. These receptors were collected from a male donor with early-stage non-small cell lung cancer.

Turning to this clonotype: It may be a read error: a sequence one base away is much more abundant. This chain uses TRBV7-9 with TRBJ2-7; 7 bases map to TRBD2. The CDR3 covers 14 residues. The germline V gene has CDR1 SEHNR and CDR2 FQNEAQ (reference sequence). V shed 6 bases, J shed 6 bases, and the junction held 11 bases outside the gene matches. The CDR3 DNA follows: TGTGCCAGCAGTCGAGCGGGAAAGGTGGGCGAGCAGTACTTC. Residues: CASSRAGKVGEQYF.

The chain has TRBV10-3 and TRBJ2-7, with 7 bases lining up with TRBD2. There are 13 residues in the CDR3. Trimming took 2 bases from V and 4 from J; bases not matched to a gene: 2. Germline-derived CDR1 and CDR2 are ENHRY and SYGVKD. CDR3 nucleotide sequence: TGTGCCATCAGTGAGGGAGCGGGGTACGAGCAGTACTTC. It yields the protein CAISEGAGYEQYF.

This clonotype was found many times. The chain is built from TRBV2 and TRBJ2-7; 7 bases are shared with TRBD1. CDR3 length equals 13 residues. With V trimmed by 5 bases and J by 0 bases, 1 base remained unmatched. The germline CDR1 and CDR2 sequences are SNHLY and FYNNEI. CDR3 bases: TGTGCCAGCAGTTGGGACAGCTCCTACGAGCAGTACTTC. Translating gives CASSWDSSYEQYF.

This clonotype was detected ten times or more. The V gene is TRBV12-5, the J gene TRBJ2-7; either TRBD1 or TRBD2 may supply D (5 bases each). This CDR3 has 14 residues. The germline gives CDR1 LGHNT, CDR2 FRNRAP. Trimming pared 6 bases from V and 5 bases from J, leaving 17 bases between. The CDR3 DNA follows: TGTGCTAGTGGACCCACCAGACCGGGACACGAGCAGTACTTC. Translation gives CASGPTRPGHEQYF.

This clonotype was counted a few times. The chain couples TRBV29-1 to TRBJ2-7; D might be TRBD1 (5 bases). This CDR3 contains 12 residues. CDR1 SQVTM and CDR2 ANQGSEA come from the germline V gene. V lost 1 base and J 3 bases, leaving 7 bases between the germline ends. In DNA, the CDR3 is TGCAGCGTTGAAGGACAGTTCTACGAGCAGTACTTC. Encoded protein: CSVEGQFYEQYF.

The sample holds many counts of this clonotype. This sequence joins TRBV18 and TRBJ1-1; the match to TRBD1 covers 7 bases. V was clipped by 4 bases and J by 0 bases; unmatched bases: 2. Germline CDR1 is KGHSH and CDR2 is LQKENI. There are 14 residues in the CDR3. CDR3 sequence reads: CASSQGQMNTEAFF. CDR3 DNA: TGTGCCAGCTCACAGGGACAGATGAACACTGAAGCTTTCTTT.

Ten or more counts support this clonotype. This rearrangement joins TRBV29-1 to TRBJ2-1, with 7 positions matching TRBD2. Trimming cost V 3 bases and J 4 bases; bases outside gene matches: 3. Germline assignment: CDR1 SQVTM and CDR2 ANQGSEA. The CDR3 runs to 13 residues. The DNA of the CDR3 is TGCAGCGTTGATACGGGGGGATACAATGAGCAGTTCTTC. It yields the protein CSVDTGGYNEQFF.

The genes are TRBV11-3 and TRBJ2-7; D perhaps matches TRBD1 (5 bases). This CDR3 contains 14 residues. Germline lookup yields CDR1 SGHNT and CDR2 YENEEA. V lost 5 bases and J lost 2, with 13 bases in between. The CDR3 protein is CASSRNDSPYEQYF. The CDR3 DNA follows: TGTGCCAGCAGCCGGAACGACAGCCCCTACGAGCAGTACTTC.

This CDR3 reads CSVGEGDYGYTF. DNA for the CDR3: TGCAGCGTGGGCGAGGGGGACTATGGCTACACCTTC. V gene TRBV29-1 combines with J gene TRBJ1-2, with a tentative D call TRBD1 (6 bases). CDR3 length: 12 residues. V was cut by 6 bases and J by 3 bases, with 11 bases left in between. Germline CDR1 and CDR2: SQVTM and ANQGSEA.

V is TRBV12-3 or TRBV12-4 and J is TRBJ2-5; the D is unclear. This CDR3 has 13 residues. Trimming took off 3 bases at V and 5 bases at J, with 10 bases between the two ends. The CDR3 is CASSLNERETQYF. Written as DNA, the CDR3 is TGTGCCAGCAGTTTGAATGAGAGGGAGACCCAGTACTTC.

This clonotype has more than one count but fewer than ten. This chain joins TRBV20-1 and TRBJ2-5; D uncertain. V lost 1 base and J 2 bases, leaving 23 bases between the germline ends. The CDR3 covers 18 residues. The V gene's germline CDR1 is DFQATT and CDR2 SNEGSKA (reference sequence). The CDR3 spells CSARARNRSVWRQETQYF. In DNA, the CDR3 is TGCAGTGCTAGAGCGAGGAACCGGTCGGTATGGCGACAAGAGACCCAGTACTTC.

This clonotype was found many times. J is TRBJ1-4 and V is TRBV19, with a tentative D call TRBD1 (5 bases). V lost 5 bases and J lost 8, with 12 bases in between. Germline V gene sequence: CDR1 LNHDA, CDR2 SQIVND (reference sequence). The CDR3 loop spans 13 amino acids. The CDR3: CASSWKRDEKLFF. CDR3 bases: TGTGCCAGTAGTTGGAAACGGGACGAAAAACTGTTTTTT.

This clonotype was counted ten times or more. The CDR3 DNA reads TGTGCCAGCAGTCCACATACGGGCTTAGCTAACTATGGCTACACCTTC. It codes for CASSPHTGLANYGYTF. The chain recombines TRBV27 with TRBJ1-2, with D hard to call. The CDR3 runs to 16 residues. Per the germline V gene, CDR1 is MNHEY and CDR2 is SMNVEV (reference sequence). Trimming shortened V by 5 bases and J by 0 bases, and 16 bases separated the two germline ends.

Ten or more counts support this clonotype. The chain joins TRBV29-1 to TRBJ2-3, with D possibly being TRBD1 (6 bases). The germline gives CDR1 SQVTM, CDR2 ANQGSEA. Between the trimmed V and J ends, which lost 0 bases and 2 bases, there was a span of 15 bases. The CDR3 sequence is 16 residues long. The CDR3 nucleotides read TGCAGCGTTGAAGACCCCGGACAGTTACCCACAGATACGCAGTATTTT. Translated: CSVEDPGQLPTDTQYF.

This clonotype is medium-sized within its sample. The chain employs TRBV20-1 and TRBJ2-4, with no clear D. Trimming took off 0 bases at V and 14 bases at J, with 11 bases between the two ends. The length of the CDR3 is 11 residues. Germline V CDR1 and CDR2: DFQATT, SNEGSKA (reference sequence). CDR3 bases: TGCAGTGCTAGAGATGGACGGAAGGAGTACTTC. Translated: CSARDGRKEYF.

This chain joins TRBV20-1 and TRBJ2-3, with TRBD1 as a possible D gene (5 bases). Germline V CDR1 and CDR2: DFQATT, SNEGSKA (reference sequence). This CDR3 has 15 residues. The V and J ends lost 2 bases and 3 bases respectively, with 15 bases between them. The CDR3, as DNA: TGCAGTGCTAGAACAACAGGCCCGAGGACAGATACGCAGTATTTT. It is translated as CSARTTGPRTDTQYF.

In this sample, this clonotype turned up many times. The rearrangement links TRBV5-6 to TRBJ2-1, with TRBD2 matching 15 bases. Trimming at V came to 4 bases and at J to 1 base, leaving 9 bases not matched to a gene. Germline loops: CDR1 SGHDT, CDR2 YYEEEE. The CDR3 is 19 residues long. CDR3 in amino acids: CASSPWTSGGARSYNEQFF. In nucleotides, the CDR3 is TGTGCCAGCAGCCCCTGGACTAGCGGGGGGGCGAGATCCTACAATGAGCAGTTCTTC.

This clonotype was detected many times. CDR3 DNA sequence: TGTGCCAGCAGCTGGGGACCCCCAACGCTCACAGATACGCAGTATTTT. This sequence encodes CASSWGPPTLTDTQYF. The chain joins TRBV11-2 to TRBJ2-3; D tentatively reads TRBD1 or TRBD2 (5 bases each). V shed 4 bases and J shed 2 bases, with 16 bases lying between them. CDR1 SGHAT and CDR2 FQNNGV come from the germline V gene. The CDR3 loop spans 16 amino acids.

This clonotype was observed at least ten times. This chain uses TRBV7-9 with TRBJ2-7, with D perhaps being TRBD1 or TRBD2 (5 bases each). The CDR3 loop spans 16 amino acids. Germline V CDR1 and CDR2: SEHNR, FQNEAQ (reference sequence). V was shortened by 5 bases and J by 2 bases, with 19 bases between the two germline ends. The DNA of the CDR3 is TGTGCCAGCAGCACAGGCCGGGGTAGCGAGGCCTACGAGCAGTACTTC. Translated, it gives CASSTGRGSEAYEQYF.

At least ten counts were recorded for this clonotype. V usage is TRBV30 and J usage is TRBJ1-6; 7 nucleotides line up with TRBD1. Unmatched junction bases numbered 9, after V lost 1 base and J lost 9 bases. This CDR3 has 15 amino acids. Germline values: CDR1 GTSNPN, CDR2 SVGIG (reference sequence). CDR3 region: CAWSGNRGMGSPLHF. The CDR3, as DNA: TGTGCCTGGAGTGGAAACAGGGGAATGGGTTCACCCCTCCACTTT.

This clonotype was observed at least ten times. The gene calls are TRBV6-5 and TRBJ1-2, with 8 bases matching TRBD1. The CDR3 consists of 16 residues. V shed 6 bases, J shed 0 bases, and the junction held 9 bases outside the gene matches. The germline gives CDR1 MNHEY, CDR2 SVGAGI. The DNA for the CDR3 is TGTGCCAGCAGACCAACCGGGACAGGCCCTAACTATGGCTACACCTTC. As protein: CASRPTGTGPNYGYTF.

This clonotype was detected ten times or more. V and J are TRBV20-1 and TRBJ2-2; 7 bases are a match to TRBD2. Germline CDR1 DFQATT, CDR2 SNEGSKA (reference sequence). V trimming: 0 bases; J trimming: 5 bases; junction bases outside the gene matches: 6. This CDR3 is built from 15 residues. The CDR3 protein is CSAREGGSDTGELFF. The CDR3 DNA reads TGCAGTGCTAGAGAGGGCGGGAGTGATACCGGGGAGCTGTTTTTT.

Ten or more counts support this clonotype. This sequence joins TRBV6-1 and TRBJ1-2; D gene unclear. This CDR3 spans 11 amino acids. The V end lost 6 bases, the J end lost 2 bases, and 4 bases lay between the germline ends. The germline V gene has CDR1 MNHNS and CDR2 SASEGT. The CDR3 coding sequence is TGTGCCAGCAGAGAGAACTATGGCTACACCTTC. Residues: CASRENYGYTF.

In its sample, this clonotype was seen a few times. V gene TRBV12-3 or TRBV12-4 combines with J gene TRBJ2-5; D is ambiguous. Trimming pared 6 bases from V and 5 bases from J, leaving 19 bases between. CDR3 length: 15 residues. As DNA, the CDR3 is TGTGCCAGCAGCTCCGCCCGTGGGGTTGAGGAGACCCAGTACTTC. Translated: CASSSARGVEETQYF.

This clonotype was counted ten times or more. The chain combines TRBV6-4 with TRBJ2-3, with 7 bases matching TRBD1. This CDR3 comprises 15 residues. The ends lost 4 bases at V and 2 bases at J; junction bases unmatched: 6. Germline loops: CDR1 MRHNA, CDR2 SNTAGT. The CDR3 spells CASSGTGLNTDTQYF. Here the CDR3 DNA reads TGTGCCAGCAGTGGGACAGGTCTCAACACAGATACGCAGTATTTT.

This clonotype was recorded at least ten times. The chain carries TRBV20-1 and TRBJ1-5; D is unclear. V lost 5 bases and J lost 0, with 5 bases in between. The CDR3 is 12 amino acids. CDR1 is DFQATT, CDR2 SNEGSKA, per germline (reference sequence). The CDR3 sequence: CSAGISNQPQHF. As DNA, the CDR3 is TGCAGTGCTGGCATTAGCAATCAGCCCCAGCATTTT.

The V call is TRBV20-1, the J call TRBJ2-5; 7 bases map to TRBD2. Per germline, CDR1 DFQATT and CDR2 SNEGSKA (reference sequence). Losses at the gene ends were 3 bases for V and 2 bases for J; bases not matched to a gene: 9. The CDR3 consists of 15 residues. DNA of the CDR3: TGCAGTGCTAGGGGGGGGTGGCTACCGCAAGAGACCCAGTACTTC. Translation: CSARGGWLPQETQYF.

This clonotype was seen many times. The chain's CDR3 is CASSLAGQGASDTQYF. The CDR3 nucleotides are TGTGCCAGCAGCTTAGCGGGACAGGGGGCTTCAGATACGCAGTATTTT. The V call is TRBV7-8, the J call TRBJ2-3, with 12 bases identical to TRBD1. This CDR3 is 16 amino acids long. V trimming: 0 bases; J trimming: 4 bases; junction bases outside the gene matches: 2. Per the germline V gene, CDR1 is SGHVS and CDR2 is FQNEAQ.

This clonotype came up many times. CDR3 nucleotide sequence: TGCGCCAGCAGCCAAGATGGACAGATGAGCAATCAGCCCCAGCATTTT. This sequence encodes CASSQDGQMSNQPQHF. This chain uses TRBV4-1 with TRBJ1-5; maybe TRBD1 (6 bases). The length of the CDR3 is 16 residues. V lost 0 bases and J lost 1, with 10 bases in between. Germline V lookup: CDR1 MGHRA, CDR2 YSYEKL.

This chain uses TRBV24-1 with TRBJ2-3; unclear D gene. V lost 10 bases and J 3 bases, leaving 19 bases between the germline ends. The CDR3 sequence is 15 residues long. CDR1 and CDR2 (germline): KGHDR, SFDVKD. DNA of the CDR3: TGTGCCACATCCGGGCACAGCGATACGACAGATACGCAGTATTTT. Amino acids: CATSGHSDTTDTQYF.